This TCR beta chain was recorded in a study of T cells in Graves' hyperthyroidism and ophthalmopathy. In the study overall: The initial diagnosis was the point when peripheral blood was collected, ahead of any treatment. General observations from the study: Most thyroid clonotypes expanded above 0.001 were also detected in blood. Progression to ophthalmopathy was predicted a median of approximately 6.4 months early.

Amplified TCR beta CDR3 regions came from RNA transcripts. A first-round RT-PCR of the TCR CDR3 used the HTBI primer set. TCRdb reprocessed the multiplex PCR reads via MiXCR and lists one record per CDR3 protein. In the table there are under 750,000 distinct CDR3 sequences, approximately 19% of which are singletons. This clonotype occurred a few times. Its antigen is currently unknown. The V gene's germline CDR1 is LGHDT and CDR2 YNNKEL (reference sequence). This CDR3 region has 17 residues. The germline V and J ends were trimmed by 1 base and 0 bases, with 13 bases remaining between them. The chain has TRBV3-1 and TRBJ1-5, with D unclear. The sample taken for sequencing was blood. This clonotype originated in a woman between 50 and 59 years old with Graves' hyperthyroidism that later progressed to Graves' ophthalmopathy. CDR3 residues: CASSQGASGNSNQPQHF. Written as DNA, the CDR3 is TGTGCCAGCAGCCAAGGAGCGTCAGGTAATAGCAATCAGCCCCAGCATTTT.